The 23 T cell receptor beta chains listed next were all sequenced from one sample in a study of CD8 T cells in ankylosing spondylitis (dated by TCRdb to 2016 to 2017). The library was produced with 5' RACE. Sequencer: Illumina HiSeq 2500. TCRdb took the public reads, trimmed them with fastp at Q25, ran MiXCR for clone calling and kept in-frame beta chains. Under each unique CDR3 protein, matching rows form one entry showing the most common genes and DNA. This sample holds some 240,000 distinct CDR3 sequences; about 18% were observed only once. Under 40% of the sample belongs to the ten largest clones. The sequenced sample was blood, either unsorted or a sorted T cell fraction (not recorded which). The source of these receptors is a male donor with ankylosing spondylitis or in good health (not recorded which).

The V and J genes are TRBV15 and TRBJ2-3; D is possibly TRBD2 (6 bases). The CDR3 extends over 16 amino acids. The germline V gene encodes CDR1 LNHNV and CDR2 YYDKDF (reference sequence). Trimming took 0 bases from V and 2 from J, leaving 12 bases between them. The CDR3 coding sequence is TGTGCCACCAGCAGAGATCGTACTAGCTTCACAGATACGCAGTATTTT. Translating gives CATSRDRTSFTDTQYF.

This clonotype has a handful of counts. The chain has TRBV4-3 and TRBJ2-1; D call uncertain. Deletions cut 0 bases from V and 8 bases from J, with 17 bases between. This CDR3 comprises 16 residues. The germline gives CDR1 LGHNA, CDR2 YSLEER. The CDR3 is CASSQDLRSRSHEQFF. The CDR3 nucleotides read TGCGCCAGCAGCCAAGATCTCCGGAGCAGGAGCCATGAGCAGTTCTTC.

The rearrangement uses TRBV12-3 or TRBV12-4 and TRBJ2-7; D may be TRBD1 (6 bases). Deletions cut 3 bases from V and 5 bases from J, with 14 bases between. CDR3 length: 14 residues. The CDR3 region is CASSFSGVTHEQYF. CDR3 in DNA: TGTGCCAGCAGTTTTTCAGGGGTTACCCACGAGCAGTACTTC.

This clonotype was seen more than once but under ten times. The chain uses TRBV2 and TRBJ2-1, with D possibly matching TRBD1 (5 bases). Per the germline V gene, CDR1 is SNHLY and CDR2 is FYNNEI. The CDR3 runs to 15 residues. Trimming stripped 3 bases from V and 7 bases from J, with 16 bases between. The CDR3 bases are TGTGCCAGCAGTGAGGGTCAGGGCCTCGAGAATGAGCAGTTCTTC. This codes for CASSEGQGLENEQFF.

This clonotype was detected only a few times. CDR3 in amino acids: CASSIGLAGEVQFF. For the CDR3, the DNA is TGTGCCAGCAGTATTGGACTAGCGGGAGAGGTGCAGTTCTTC. The chain recombines TRBV27 with TRBJ2-1, with TRBD2 identical over 13 bases. V lost 5 bases, J lost 12 bases, and 7 bases stayed unmatched. The germline V gene encodes CDR1 MNHEY and CDR2 SMNVEV (reference sequence). CDR3 length: 14 residues.

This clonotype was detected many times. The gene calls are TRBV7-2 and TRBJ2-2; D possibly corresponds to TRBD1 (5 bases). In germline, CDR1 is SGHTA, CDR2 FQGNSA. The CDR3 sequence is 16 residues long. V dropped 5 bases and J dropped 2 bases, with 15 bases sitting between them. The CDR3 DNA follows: TGTGCCAGCAGCGTTATTATAGACAGTAACACCGGGGAGCTGTTTTTT. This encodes CASSVIIDSNTGELFF.

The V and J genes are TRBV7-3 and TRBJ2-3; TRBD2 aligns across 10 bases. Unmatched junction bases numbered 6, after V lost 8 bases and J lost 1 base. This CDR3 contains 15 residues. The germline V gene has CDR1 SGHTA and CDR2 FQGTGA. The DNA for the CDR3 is TGTGCCAGCGGTCATGGGACTAGCGGCACAGATACGCAGTATTTT. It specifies CASGHGTSGTDTQYF.

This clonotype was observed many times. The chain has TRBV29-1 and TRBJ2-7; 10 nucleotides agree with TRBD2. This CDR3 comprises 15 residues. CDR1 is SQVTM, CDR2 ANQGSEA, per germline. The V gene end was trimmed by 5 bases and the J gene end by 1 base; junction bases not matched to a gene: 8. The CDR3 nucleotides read TGCAGCGTTCTAGCGGGAGCCCTGAGTTCCTACGAGCAGTACTTC. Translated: CSVLAGALSSYEQYF.

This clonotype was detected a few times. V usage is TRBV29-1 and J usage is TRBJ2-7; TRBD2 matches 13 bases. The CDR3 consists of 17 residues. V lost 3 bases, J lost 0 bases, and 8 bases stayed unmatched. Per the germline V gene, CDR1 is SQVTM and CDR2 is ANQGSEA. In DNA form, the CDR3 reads TGCAGCGTTGAGGGGACTAGCGGGAAAGCCAACTCCTACGAGCAGTACTTC. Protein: CSVEGTSGKANSYEQYF.

CDR3: CASSLGKTGLGNTEAFF. The CDR3, as DNA: TGTGCCAGCAGCTTAGGTAAGACAGGCCTCGGGAACACTGAAGCTTTCTTT. The chain employs TRBV7-6 and TRBJ1-1; a weak D match, TRBD1 (6 bases). With 1 base removed from V and 1 base from J, the gap between germline ends came to 16 bases. The CDR3 contains 17 residues. CDR1 is SGHVS and CDR2 is FNYEAQ in the germline V gene.

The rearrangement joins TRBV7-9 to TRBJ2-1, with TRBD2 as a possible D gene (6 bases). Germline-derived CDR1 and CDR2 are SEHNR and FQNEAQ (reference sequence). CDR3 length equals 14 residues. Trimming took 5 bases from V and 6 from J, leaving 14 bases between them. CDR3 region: CASSGGTRSNEQFF. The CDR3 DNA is TGTGCCAGCAGCGGAGGGACCAGATCCAATGAGCAGTTCTTC.

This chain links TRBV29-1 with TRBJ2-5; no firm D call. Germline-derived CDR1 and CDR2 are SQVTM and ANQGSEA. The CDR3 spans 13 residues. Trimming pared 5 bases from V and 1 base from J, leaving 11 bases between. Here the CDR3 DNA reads TGCAGCGTTATCGCATCCAGCCAAGAGACCCAGTACTTC. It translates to CSVIASSQETQYF.

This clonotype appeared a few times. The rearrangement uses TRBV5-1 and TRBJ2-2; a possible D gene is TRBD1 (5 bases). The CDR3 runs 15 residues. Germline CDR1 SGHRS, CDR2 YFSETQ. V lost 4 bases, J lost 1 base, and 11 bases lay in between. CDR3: CASSISQGNTGELFF. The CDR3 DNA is TGCGCCAGCAGCATTAGTCAGGGGAACACCGGGGAGCTGTTTTTT.

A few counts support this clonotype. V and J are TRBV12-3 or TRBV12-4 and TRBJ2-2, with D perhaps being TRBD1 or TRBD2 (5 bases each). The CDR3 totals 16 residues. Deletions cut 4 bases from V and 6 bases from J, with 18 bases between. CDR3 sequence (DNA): TGTGCCAGCAGTTCTAGGGACCCCTGGAGAGCCGGGGAGCTGTTTTTT. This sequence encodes CASSSRDPWRAGELFF.

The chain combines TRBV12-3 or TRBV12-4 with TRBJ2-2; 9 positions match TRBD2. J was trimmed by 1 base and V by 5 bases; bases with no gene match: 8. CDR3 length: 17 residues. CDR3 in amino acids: CASSPVRLAVNTGELFF. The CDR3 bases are TGTGCCAGCAGTCCCGTAAGACTAGCGGTGAACACCGGGGAGCTGTTTTTT.

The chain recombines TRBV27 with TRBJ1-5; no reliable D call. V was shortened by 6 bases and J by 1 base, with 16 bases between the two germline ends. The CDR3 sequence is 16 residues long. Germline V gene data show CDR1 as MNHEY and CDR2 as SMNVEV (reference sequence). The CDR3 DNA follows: TGTGCCAGCAGCCCCCGGGAGCTCCGAAGCAATCAGCCCCAGCATTTT. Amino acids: CASSPRELRSNQPQHF.

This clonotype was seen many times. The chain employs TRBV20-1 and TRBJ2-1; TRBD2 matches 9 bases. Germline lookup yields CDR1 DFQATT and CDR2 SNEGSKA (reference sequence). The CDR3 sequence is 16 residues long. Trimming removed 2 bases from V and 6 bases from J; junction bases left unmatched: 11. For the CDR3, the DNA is TGCAGTGCTAGACGGGCGACTAGCGGTGAAATCAATGAGCAGTTCTTC. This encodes CSARRATSGEINEQFF.

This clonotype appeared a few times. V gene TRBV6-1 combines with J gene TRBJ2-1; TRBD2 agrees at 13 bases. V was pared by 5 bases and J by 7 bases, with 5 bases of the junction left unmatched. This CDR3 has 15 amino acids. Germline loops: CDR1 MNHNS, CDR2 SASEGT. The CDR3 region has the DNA TGTGCCAGCAGTCCGGGACTAGCGGGGTGGAATGAGCAGTTCTTC. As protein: CASSPGLAGWNEQFF.

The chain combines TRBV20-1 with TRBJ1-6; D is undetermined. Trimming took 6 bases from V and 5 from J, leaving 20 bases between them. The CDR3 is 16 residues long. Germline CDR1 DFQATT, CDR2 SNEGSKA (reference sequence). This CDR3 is CSALWHGAKNNSPLHF. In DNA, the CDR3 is TGCAGTGCCCTTTGGCACGGAGCAAAGAATAATTCACCCCTCCACTTT.

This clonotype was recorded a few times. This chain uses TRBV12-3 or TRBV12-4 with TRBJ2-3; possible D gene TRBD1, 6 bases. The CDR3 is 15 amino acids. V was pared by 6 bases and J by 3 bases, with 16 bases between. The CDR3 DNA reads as TGTGCCAGCAGGATACAGGGAGCATGGACAGATACGCAGTATTTT. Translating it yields CASRIQGAWTDTQYF.

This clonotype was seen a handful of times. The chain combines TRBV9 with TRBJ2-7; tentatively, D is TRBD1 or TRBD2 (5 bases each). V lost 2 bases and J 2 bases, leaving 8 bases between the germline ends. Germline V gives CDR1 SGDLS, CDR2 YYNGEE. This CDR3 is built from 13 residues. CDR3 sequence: CASSVGTAYEQYF. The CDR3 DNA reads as TGTGCCAGCAGCGTCGGGACGGCCTACGAGCAGTACTTC.

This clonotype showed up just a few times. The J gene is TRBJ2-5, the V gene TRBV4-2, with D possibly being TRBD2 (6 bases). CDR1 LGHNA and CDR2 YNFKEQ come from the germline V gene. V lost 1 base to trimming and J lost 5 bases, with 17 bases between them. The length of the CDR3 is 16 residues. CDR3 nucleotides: TGTGCCAGCAGCCAAGTTCTAAGACTAGAGGTCGAGACCCAGTACTTC. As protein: CASSQVLRLEVETQYF.

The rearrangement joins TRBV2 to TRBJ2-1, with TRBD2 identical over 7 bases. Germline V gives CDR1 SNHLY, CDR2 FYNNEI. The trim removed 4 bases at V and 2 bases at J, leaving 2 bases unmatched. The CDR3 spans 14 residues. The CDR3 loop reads CASSALAAYNEQFF. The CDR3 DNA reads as TGTGCCAGCAGTGCCCTAGCGGCCTACAATGAGCAGTTCTTC.